This TCR beta chain was sequenced in a study of shared clonotypes between healthy human individuals. Study-wide context: CD4 naive cells filled three plates per donor, CD4 memory three, CD8 naive two and CD8 memory one.

Caucasian adults residing in Nashville, Tennessee made up all the donors. The assay ran at deep level. This table comes from immunoSEQ multiplex PCR, and its TCRdb copy is limited to in-frame clones, with some not included. The data contain roughly 650,000 clones, almost 97% of them singletons. The ends were cut back, 5 bases at V and 5 bases at J, with 9 bases in the middle. The CDR3 spans 13 residues. The germline gives CDR1 SGHTA, CDR2 FQGNSA. Sequenced: naive CD4+ T cells sorted from blood. The subset here: CD45RA+ positively selected. The sequence was collected from a woman in her twenties or thirties in good health. The chain joins TRBV7-2 to TRBJ2-2; tentatively, D is TRBD2 (5 bases). CDR3 loop: CASSISVTGELFF. The CDR3 DNA reads as TGTGCCAGCAGCATTAGCGTTACCGGGGAGCTGTTTTTT.